What follows are 22 T cell receptor beta chains derived from one specimen sequenced in a study of shared clonotypes between healthy human individuals (dated by TCRdb to the early 2020s). The library was built by means of the immunoSEQ multiplex PCR assay. Not all clones reach the TCRdb copy of this immuneACCESS table, which keeps in-frame sequences only. Checked studies attribute under half of the gap to unresolved V genes and leave the rest unexplained. Recorded for this sample are some 1,400,000 clones; roughly 95% of them occurred a single time. The ten largest make up 0.95% to 1.5% of the sample. Material: naive CD4+ T cells sorted from blood. According to the study, the label for this sample's cell subset or site signals: CD45RA+ positively selected. These receptors all stem from a man aged 30 to 39 in good health.

Written as DNA, the CDR3 is TGCGCCAGCAGCTTGCGGCCAGAAACCTACGAGCAGTACTTC. It specifies CASSLRPETYEQYF. The J gene is TRBJ2-7, the V gene TRBV5-1; D is unclear. Trimming stripped 1 base from V and 2 bases from J, with 10 bases between. The CDR3 extends over 14 amino acids. Germline V gene sequence: CDR1 SGHRS, CDR2 YFSETQ.

This chain uses TRBV19 with TRBJ2-7; no firm D call. Germline assignment: CDR1 LNHDA and CDR2 SQIVND (reference sequence). The germline V and J ends were trimmed by 7 bases and 5 bases, with 12 bases remaining between them. This CDR3 contains 12 residues. The CDR3 DNA follows: TGTGCCAGTAACGCCAGAACCCACGAGCAGTACTTC. This gives the protein CASNARTHEQYF.

This chain uses TRBV7-2 with TRBJ1-2; D is unclear. V was shortened by 4 bases and J by 4 bases, with 4 bases between the two germline ends. The length of the CDR3 is 11 residues. Germline CDR1 SGHTA, CDR2 FQGNSA. The CDR3 reads CASSSGYGYTF. CDR3 nucleotide sequence: TGTGCCAGCAGCTCTGGCTATGGCTACACCTTC.

As regards this clone: At the DNA level, this CDR3 is encoded by other sequences in the same sample as well. The chain has TRBV18 and TRBJ1-1; D remains ambiguous. Trimming took 1 base from V and 1 from J, leaving 4 bases between them. Germline CDR1 reads KGHSH; CDR2 reads LQKENI. There are 13 residues in the CDR3. CDR3 amino acids: CASSPQGNTEAFF. CDR3 sequence (DNA): TGTGCCAGCTCACCACAGGGGAACACTGAAGCTTTCTTT.

This clone was detected a few times. The chain links TRBV9 to TRBJ2-7; 11 nucleotides agree with TRBD1. V trimming: 4 bases; J trimming: 4 bases; junction bases outside the gene matches: 7. CDR3 length: 15 amino acids. Per the germline V gene, CDR1 is SGDLS and CDR2 is YYNGEE. CDR3: CASSPRTGGGYEQYF. In nucleotides, the CDR3 is TGTGCCAGCAGCCCACGGACAGGGGGCGGGTACGAGCAGTACTTC.

CDR3 nucleotide sequence: TGCGCCAGCAGCCCCGACCGGCCCCCGGGACAGGGGGATCAGCCCCAGCATTTT. This translates into CASSPDRPPGQGDQPQHF. The genes are TRBV23-1 and TRBJ1-5, with 11 bases fitting TRBD1. TRBV23-1 is an ORF, with its function uncertain. J gave up 5 bases and V 6 bases, and 15 bases lay outside the gene matches. The CDR3 is made up of 18 amino acids.

This chain joins TRBV20-1 and TRBJ2-1, with D hard to call. V was shortened by 2 bases and J by 4 bases, with 3 bases between the two germline ends. There are 11 residues in the CDR3. Looked up from germline, CDR1 is DFQATT and CDR2 is SNEGSKA (reference sequence). The CDR3 loop reads CSARKYNEQFF. The CDR3 DNA follows: TGCAGTGCTAGAAAATACAATGAGCAGTTCTTC.

The chain is built from TRBV5-8 and TRBJ2-7; TRBD1 agrees at 9 bases. In germline, CDR1 is SGHTS, CDR2 YDEGEE. The CDR3 length is 14 residues. Trimming cost V 1 base and J 2 bases; bases outside gene matches: 1. The CDR3 coding sequence is TGTGCCAGCAGCTTGTACAGGGGGCCCTACGAGCAGTACTTC. This codes for CASSLYRGPYEQYF.

The rearrangement uses TRBV11-2 and TRBJ2-7, with TRBD2 matching over 8 bases. Germline V gene sequence: CDR1 SGHAT, CDR2 FQNNGV. This CDR3 has 16 residues. The ends lost 4 bases at V and 1 base at J; junction bases unmatched: 9. The CDR3 reads CASSSGPSGLSYEQYF. As DNA, the CDR3 is TGTGCCAGCAGCTCTGGTCCTAGCGGGCTTTCCTACGAGCAGTACTTC.

This clone was seen a single time. The same CDR3 also results from other DNA sequences found in this sample. CDR3: CASSLGGRNQPQHF. The DNA of the CDR3 is TGTGCCAGCAGTTTAGGGGGTCGCAATCAGCCCCAGCATTTT. This rearrangement joins TRBV28 to TRBJ1-5, with D possibly TRBD1 on 5 matching bases. The germline gives CDR1 MDHEN, CDR2 SYDVKM. Trimming shortened V by 2 bases and J by 2 bases, and 7 bases separated the two germline ends. The CDR3 spans 14 residues.

This chain links TRBV5-4 with TRBJ2-2; D unresolved. V lost 4 bases, J lost 2 bases, and 9 bases lay in between. CDR1 is SGHNT and CDR2 is YYREEE in the germline V gene (reference sequence). This CDR3 has 14 residues. In DNA, the CDR3 is TGTGCCAGCAGCAGTCTAGGAAACACCGGGGAGCTGTTTTTT. Encoded protein: CASSSLGNTGELFF.

The chain recombines TRBV6-1 with TRBJ2-2; 8 bases are a match to TRBD2. The junction had 10 bases not matched to a gene; V was cut back by 10 bases and J by 6 bases. CDR1 and CDR2 from the germline V gene are MNHNS and SASEGT. CDR3 length: 14 residues. This CDR3 is CAIKRELAAGELFF. Written as DNA, the CDR3 is TGTGCCATCAAACGAGAACTAGCGGCCGGGGAGCTGTTTTTT.

V and J are TRBV5-8 and TRBJ1-5; 10 nucleotides match TRBD1. Per germline, CDR1 SGHTS and CDR2 YDEGEE. The V and J ends lost 5 bases and 3 bases, in that order; junction bases with no gene match: 5. The CDR3 length is 15 residues. In nucleotides, the CDR3 is TGTGCCAGCAGTTCCGGGACAGGGGACAATCAGCCCCAGCATTTT. This codes for CASSSGTGDNQPQHF.

The gene calls are TRBV9 and TRBJ2-2; no firm D call. Germline assignment: CDR1 SGDLS and CDR2 YYNGEE. The CDR3 loop spans 15 amino acids. Trimming cost V 0 bases and J 6 bases, with 12 bases left between them. CDR3 sequence reads: CASSVAAAGAGELFF. CDR3 sequence (DNA): TGTGCCAGCAGCGTAGCCGCCGCCGGCGCCGGGGAGCTGTTTTTT.

The chain is built from TRBV5-5 and TRBJ2-2; no reliable D call. V lost 6 bases to trimming and J lost 0 bases, with 9 bases between them. The CDR3 has 14 residues. Germline loops: CDR1 SGHKS, CDR2 YYEKEE (reference sequence). The CDR3 sequence: CASKLGSNTGELFF. The CDR3 nucleotides are TGTGCCAGCAAGCTAGGGTCGAACACCGGGGAGCTGTTTTTT.

This chain connects TRBV18 to TRBJ2-3, with a possible D match to TRBD2 (6 bases). CDR1 is KGHSH and CDR2 is LQKENI in the germline V gene. The CDR3 totals 15 residues. V shed 4 bases and J shed 0 bases, with 11 bases lying between them. CDR3 amino acids: CASSQPGGSTDTQYF. Here the CDR3 DNA reads TGTGCCAGCTCACAACCCGGGGGAAGCACAGATACGCAGTATTTT.

The rearrangement links TRBV5-4 to TRBJ2-3; D is unclear. V shed 0 bases and J shed 1 base, with 6 bases lying between them. CDR1 SGHNT and CDR2 YYREEE come from the germline V gene (reference sequence). The CDR3 length is 14 residues. CDR3 in amino acids: CASSLDLRTDTQYF. The CDR3 coding sequence is TGTGCCAGCAGCTTGGATCTACGCACAGATACGCAGTATTTT.

This chain joins TRBV7-8 and TRBJ1-5; D is possibly TRBD1 (5 bases). V was cut by 4 bases and J by 0 bases, with 16 bases left in between. Germline V gene sequence: CDR1 SGHVS, CDR2 FQNEAQ. This CDR3 has 17 amino acids. CDR3 sequence reads: CASSSRQDRFSNQPQHF. The CDR3 DNA follows: TGTGCCAGCAGCTCGCGACAAGACAGATTTAGCAATCAGCCCCAGCATTTT.

The rearrangement joins TRBV19 to TRBJ2-3, with 9 bases matching TRBD1. Germline CDR1 is LNHDA and CDR2 is SQIVND (reference sequence). The CDR3 totals 14 residues. V trimming: 8 bases; J trimming: 7 bases; junction bases outside the gene matches: 10. This chain's CDR3 is CASGRDRAPNTQYF. The CDR3 DNA follows: TGTGCCAGTGGCCGGGACAGGGCCCCAAATACGCAGTATTTT.

The chain carries TRBV2 and TRBJ2-1; D unclear. Trimming pared 10 bases from V and 1 base from J, leaving 11 bases between. The CDR3 consists of 13 residues. The germline V gene has CDR1 SNHLY and CDR2 FYNNEI. The chain's CDR3 is CAIAGFSYNEQFF. The CDR3 DNA reads TGTGCCATCGCCGGCTTTTCCTACAATGAGCAGTTCTTC.

This rearrangement joins TRBV10-1 to TRBJ2-1, with 8 bases fitting TRBD2. The germline V gene encodes CDR1 WNHNN and CDR2 SYGVQD (reference sequence). Trimming at V came to 4 bases and at J to 8 bases, leaving 10 bases not matched to a gene. The CDR3 is made up of 15 amino acids. In nucleotides, the CDR3 is TGCGCCAGCAGTGCACCCGGGACTAGGCACGATGAGCAGTTCTTC. Translating it yields CASSAPGTRHDEQFF.

The J gene is TRBJ1-2, the V gene TRBV5-1; D gene ambiguous. Germline CDR1 reads SGHRS; CDR2 reads YFSETQ. Trimming took off 0 bases at V and 2 bases at J, with 11 bases between the two ends. The CDR3 runs 15 residues. This CDR3 is CASSLALASNYGYTF. CDR3 in DNA: TGCGCCAGCAGCTTGGCCCTGGCCAGCAACTATGGCTACACCTTC.